The 21 T cell receptor beta chains below all came from one sample that was sequenced in a study of early T cells in non-severe SARS-CoV-2 infection. TCRdb called the 5' RACE reads again in MiXCR, with one record for every CDR3 protein. The table shows around 55,000 distinct CDR3 sequences, with about 7.1% occurring only once. The sequencing used whole blood, collected at baseline. These receptors all stem from an adult who was a healthcare worker with PCR-confirmed SARS-CoV-2 infection or an uninfected control (not recorded which).

Many counts were recorded for this clonotype. The chain combines TRBV4-3 with TRBJ1-2; D is undetermined. Germline assignment: CDR1 LGHNA and CDR2 YSLEER. V lost 0 bases to trimming and J lost 6 bases, with 11 bases between them. This CDR3 has 14 amino acids. The CDR3 protein is CASSQDTPADGYTF. In nucleotides, the CDR3 is TGCGCCAGCAGCCAAGATACTCCGGCAGATGGCTACACCTTC.

This sequence joins TRBV7-2 and TRBJ1-5; D not resolved. This CDR3 comprises 13 residues. Germline CDR1 SGHTA, CDR2 FQGNSA. The V and J ends lost 1 base and 8 bases respectively, with 9 bases between them. The DNA of the CDR3 is TGTGCCAGCAGCTTAGACTATGCGAAGCCCCAGCATTTT. Amino acid sequence: CASSLDYAKPQHF.

There are a few counts of this clonotype. The chain has TRBV18 and TRBJ1-5, with no clear D. CDR3 length equals 15 residues. The V gene's germline CDR1 is KGHSH and CDR2 LQKENI. Trimming shortened V by 3 bases and J by 7 bases, and 16 bases separated the two germline ends. The CDR3 region has the DNA TGTGCCAGCTCACCCAGCCGGCAGCCGAGCCAGCCCCAGCATTTT. The encoded protein is CASSPSRQPSQPQHF. Variable domain in full (rest from reference TRBV18 and TRBJ1-5): NAGVMQNPRHLVRRRGQEARLRCSPMKGHSHVYWYRQLPEEGLKFMVYLQKENIIDESGMPKERFSAEFPKEGPSILRIQQVVRGDSAAYFCASSPSRQPSQPQHFGDGTRLSIL.

As concerns this clonotype: One base away lies a much larger clone, so this may be a sequencing read error. The chain combines TRBV28 with TRBJ2-7; 8 nucleotides match TRBD1. The CDR3 has 14 residues. The germline CDR1 and CDR2 sequences are MDHEN and SYDVKM. The CDR3: CASSLTARGRERYF. CDR3 DNA sequence: TGTGCCAGCAGTTTAACTGCCAGGGGGCGCGAGCGGTACTTC.

This clonotype was counted ten times or more. The chain links TRBV29-1 to TRBJ2-3, with 13 positions matching TRBD2. This CDR3 region has 17 residues. V lost 4 bases to trimming and J lost 1 base; unmatched junction nucleotides: 8. Germline loops: CDR1 SQVTM, CDR2 ANQGSEA. CDR3 in amino acids: CSVGGTSGALGTDTQYF. The CDR3 DNA reads TGCAGCGTTGGGGGGACTAGCGGGGCCCTCGGCACAGATACGCAGTATTTT.

This clonotype showed up just a few times. The chain links TRBV3-1 to TRBJ2-7, with TRBD1 matching over 7 bases. The CDR3 runs 13 residues. With V trimmed by 6 bases and J by 2 bases, 4 bases remained unmatched. The germline gives CDR1 LGHDT, CDR2 YNNKEL (reference sequence). The CDR3 region is CASSQGETYEQYF. The CDR3 DNA reads as TGTGCCAGCAGTCAGGGGGAGACCTACGAGCAGTACTTC.

This rearrangement joins TRBV29-1 to TRBJ2-7; 7 bases are a match to TRBD2. This CDR3 spans 16 amino acids. Germline V gene lookup returns CDR1 SQVTM and CDR2 ANQGSEA. V was clipped by 1 base and J by 3 bases; unmatched bases: 12. CDR3 sequence reads: CSVEGLDGGTDYEQYF. CDR3 bases: TGCAGCGTTGAAGGGTTAGACGGGGGGACCGACTACGAGCAGTACTTC.

This clonotype was seen repeatedly, ten times or more. The chain is built from TRBV7-2 and TRBJ2-1; tentative D call: TRBD2 (5 bases). CDR3 length: 13 amino acids. V gave up 1 base and J gave up 12 bases, with 13 bases separating them. Germline CDR1 is SGHTA and CDR2 is FQGNSA. For the CDR3, the DNA is TGTGCCAGCAGCTTAGAGCTAGTCGGACTGCAGTTCTTC. Translating it yields CASSLELVGLQFF.

Many counts were recorded for this clonotype. The chain recombines TRBV4-1 with TRBJ2-1; D remains unclear. Germline-derived CDR1 and CDR2 are MGHRA and YSYEKL. This CDR3 spans 16 amino acids. The V end lost 0 bases, the J end lost 2 bases, and 11 bases lay between the germline ends. Here the CDR3 DNA reads TGCGCCAGCAGCCAAGAGGCGCCTCGCCCCTACAATGAGCAGTTCTTC. It encodes CASSQEAPRPYNEQFF.

V and J are TRBV7-2 and TRBJ1-2, with a possible D match to TRBD1 (5 bases). The CDR3 spans 13 residues. CDR1 is SGHTA, CDR2 FQGNSA, per germline. The V end was cut by 4 bases, the J end by 8 bases, with 14 bases between. The CDR3 nucleotides are TGTGCCAGCAGCTCCCCAGGGAGTCTAGGCTACACCTTC. It encodes CASSSPGSLGYTF.

There are a few counts of this clonotype. This rearrangement joins TRBV11-2 to TRBJ1-2; D perhaps matches TRBD1 (6 bases). The V end was cut by 3 bases, the J end by 3 bases, with 11 bases between. CDR1 is SGHAT and CDR2 is FQNNGV in the germline V gene. This CDR3 has 14 amino acids. The CDR3 is CASSFTGGYYGYTF. CDR3 bases: TGTGCCAGCAGCTTTACCGGGGGCTACTATGGCTACACCTTC.

This chain links TRBV18 with TRBJ1-1; D is unresolved. This CDR3 has 13 amino acids. Germline loops: CDR1 KGHSH, CDR2 LQKENI. V was shortened by 5 bases and J by 2 bases, with 9 bases between the two germline ends. The CDR3 loop is CASSSNRNTEAFF. CDR3 bases: TGTGCCAGCTCATCGAATAGAAACACTGAAGCTTTCTTT.

This clonotype showed up many times. The chain combines TRBV12-3 or TRBV12-4 with TRBJ2-3; D is unresolved. The V end was cut by 5 bases, the J end by 1 base, with 4 bases between. The CDR3 is 12 residues long. CDR3 bases: TGTGCCAGCAGTGCGGGCACAGATACGCAGTATTTT. This sequence encodes CASSAGTDTQYF.

This chain connects TRBV20-1 to TRBJ2-7; a possible D gene is TRBD1 (5 bases). The CDR3 consists of 15 residues. Deletions cut 1 base from V and 6 bases from J, with 19 bases between. CDR1 DFQATT and CDR2 SNEGSKA come from the germline V gene (reference sequence). The CDR3 nucleotides read TGCAGTGCTAGAGTCCCGGACAAGGGGCTCTTCGAGCAGTACTTC. Its protein product is CSARVPDKGLFEQYF.

This clonotype has just a few counts. Since a much larger clone is just one base distant, this may be a read error. The chain recombines TRBV7-9 with TRBJ2-5, with TRBD1 matching 7 bases. Germline CDR1 is SEHNR and CDR2 is FQNEAQ (reference sequence). CDR3 length: 14 amino acids. With V trimmed by 4 bases and J by 4 bases, 6 bases remained unmatched. The CDR3: CASSSVGGVETQYF. The DNA of the CDR3 is TGTGCCAGCAGCTCTGTAGGGGGCGTAGAGACCCAGTACTTC.

The chain is built from TRBV24-1 and TRBJ2-2, with D possibly TRBD2 on 5 matching bases. CDR3 length: 12 amino acids. Germline loops: CDR1 KGHDR, CDR2 SFDVKD. V lost 4 bases to trimming and J lost 13 bases, with 12 bases between them. The CDR3 sequence: CATSDFGRGLFF. The DNA for the CDR3 is TGTGCCACCAGTGACTTCGGCCGGGGGCTGTTTTTT.

Turning to this clonotype: Since a much larger clone is just one base distant, this may be a read error. V is TRBV7-2 and J is TRBJ2-5; tentative D call: TRBD2 (6 bases). Germline-derived CDR1 and CDR2 are SGHTA and FQGNSA. V gave up 4 bases and J gave up 3 bases, with 15 bases separating them. The CDR3 is 15 amino acids. The CDR3 sequence: CASSSRLVGEETQYF. Here the CDR3 DNA reads TGTGCCAGCAGCTCGCGACTAGTGGGGGAAGAGACCCAGTACTTC.

This clonotype was seen repeatedly, ten times or more. The V gene is TRBV10-2, the J gene TRBJ2-7; tentative D call: TRBD2 (6 bases). Germline V gene data show CDR1 as WSHSY and CDR2 as SAAADI. Trimming cost V 0 bases and J 3 bases, with 15 bases left between them. This CDR3 comprises 16 residues. As DNA, the CDR3 is TGCGCCAGCAGTGAGTCGGGACTCAGATCGAACTACGAGCAGTACTTC. Its protein product is CASSESGLRSNYEQYF.

This clonotype was counted many times. This chain links TRBV5-1 with TRBJ1-1; the D gene is possibly TRBD1 (6 bases). V was trimmed by 0 bases and J by 7 bases, leaving 13 bases between them. Germline assignment: CDR1 SGHRS and CDR2 YFSETQ. This CDR3 is 14 amino acids long. The chain's CDR3 is CASSLALTGIEAFF. As DNA, the CDR3 is TGCGCCAGCAGCTTGGCCCTGACAGGAATTGAAGCTTTCTTT.

The sample holds many counts of this clonotype. V is TRBV20-1 and J is TRBJ2-5, with a weak D call TRBD1 (6 bases). V gave up 6 bases and J gave up 5 bases, with 16 bases separating them. The CDR3 covers 13 residues. Per germline, CDR1 DFQATT and CDR2 SNEGSKA (reference sequence). CDR3: CSAPLAGAETQYF. DNA of the CDR3: TGCAGTGCCCCGCTCGCAGGGGCGGAGACCCAGTACTTC.

This clonotype came up a few times. The chain recombines TRBV7-2 with TRBJ2-3; TRBD2 is a possible D gene (5 bases). CDR3 size: 16 residues. Germline CDR1 and CDR2: SGHTA and FQGNSA. Trimming removed 2 bases from V and 1 base from J, with 13 bases in between. The CDR3 DNA reads TGTGCCAGCAGCTTACGTACAGCGGCCGGCACAGATACGCAGTATTTT. Its translation: CASSLRTAAGTDTQYF.